These T cell receptor beta chains were read from a single sample in a study of blood T cell repertoires in COVID-19. The assay was immunoSEQ multiplex PCR, and TCRdb's table has in-frame clones only and misses some. The sample shows 110,000 or so clones, over 70% of them seen only once. The source material was peripheral blood. Receptors originate from a man aged 50 to 60 with acute or convalescent COVID-19. The CDR3 runs from the conserved cysteine through the conserved F or W. The D gene is left open where the match is weak. Clone size appears in some rows only: once, few, many, or a class for an expanded clone.

NA	TRBV28	TRBJ1-2	NA	TGTGCCAGCAGTAATCAGGGCTATGGCTACACCTTC	CASSNQGYGYTF
NA	TRBV24-1	TRBJ2-2	TRBD1	TGTGCCACCAGTGGGGCAGGGGGATTCACCGGGGAGCTGTTTTTT	CATSGAGGFTGELFF
NA	TRBV3-1/TRBV3-2	TRBJ1-6	TRBD1	TGTGCCAGCAGGCAGTGGGAGGGACAGGGGTATAATTCACCCCTCCACTTT	CASRQWEGQGYNSPLHF
few	TRBV5-1	TRBJ1-6	NA	TGCGCCAGCAGCTTGGGGACCAAGGGGAACTCACCCCTCCACTTT	CASSLGTKGNSPLHF
NA	TRBV28	TRBJ1-4	NA	TGTGCCAGCAGGGCGGGAAAAGAAAAACTGTTTTTT	CASRAGKEKLFF
NA	TRBV5-1	TRBJ1-2	NA	TGCGCCAGCAGCCGGTTCGTTGGACACACGAACTATGGCTACACCTTC	CASSRFVGHTNYGYTF
few	TRBV9	TRBJ1-5	NA	TGTGCCAGCAGCGACGGACCCCGGGACATTAATCAGCCCCAGCATTTT	CASSDGPRDINQPQHF
NA	TRBV6-1	TRBJ2-7	TRBD1	TGTGCCAGCAGTGACAGGGGGCGCATCGGGGTAGGCTACGAGCAGTACTTC	CASSDRGRIGVGYEQYF
once	TRBV5-4	TRBJ1-2	TRBD1	TGTGCCAGCAGCTCCCGGGGGGACTGGGGACAGGGAGCTTATGGCTACACCTTC	CASSSRGDWGQGAYGYTF
NA	TRBV19	TRBJ1-1	NA	TGTGCCAGTAGTTCCCATGGAGGGCCATCCACTGAAGCTTTCTTT	CASSSHGGPSTEAFF
NA	TRBV28	TRBJ2-2	NA	TGTGCCAGCAGGTCGACAGGGAACACCGGGGAGCTGTTTTTT	CASRSTGNTGELFF
NA	TRBV23-1	TRBJ1-4	TRBD1	TGCGCCAGCAGTCAGCCTTACAGGGGGGGGGATGAAAAACTGTTTTTT	CASSQPYRGGDEKLFF
NA	TRBV5-4	TRBJ2-7	NA	TGTGCCAGCGCCCGGGACACCTCCTACGAGCAGTACTTC	CASARDTSYEQYF
NA	TRBV9	TRBJ2-1	TRBD1	TGTGCCAGCAGCGTAGAAGGGGGGACAGGATCGTTCAATGAGCAGTTCTTC	CASSVEGGTGSFNEQFF
once	TRBV12-3/TRBV12-4	TRBJ1-6	NA	TGTGCCAGCAGTTTTTTGGCCTCACCCCTCCACTTT	CASSFLASPLHF
NA	TRBV6-5	TRBJ2-3	TRBD2	TGTGCCAGCAGTAAACTAGCGGGGGGGCGAGATACGCAGTATTTT	CASSKLAGGRDTQYF
NA	TRBV19	TRBJ1-1	NA	TGTGCCAGTAGTATTAGTCAGGGGCCGAGCACTGAAGCTTTCTTT	CASSISQGPSTEAFF
NA	TRBV11-1	TRBJ2-5	TRBD1	TGTGCCAGCAGCCAGCTTACGGGACAGCAAGAGACCCAGTACTTC	CASSQLTGQQETQYF
few	TRBV4-1	TRBJ1-6	TRBD1	TGCGCCAGCAGCCAAGTTGGGGGGACAGGATATAATTCACCCCTCCACTTT	CASSQVGGTGYNSPLHF
NA	TRBV6-1	TRBJ2-3	TRBD2	TGTGCCAGCAGTGAACGGACTAGCGGGAGGGGCGATACGCAGTATTTT	CASSERTSGRGDTQYF
NA	TRBV12-3/TRBV12-4	TRBJ1-1	NA	TGTGCCAGCAGTCAAGGAGCGAACACTGAAGCTTTCTTT	CASSQGANTEAFF
NA	TRBV27	TRBJ1-5	NA	TGTGCCAGCAGTTTTTCACGGGATCAGCCCCAGCATTTT	CASSFSRDQPQHF
NA	TRBV6-6	TRBJ2-2	NA	TGTGCCAGCAGTTACAACACAAACACCGGGGAGCTGTTTTTT	CASSYNTNTGELFF
NA	TRBV5-1	TRBJ2-1	TRBD2	TGCGCCAGCAGCTTGGTTGCGGGGGGGCCGGTGGTCAATGAGCAGTTCTTC	CASSLVAGGPVVNEQFF
NA	TRBV3-1/TRBV3-2	TRBJ1-5	TRBD1	TGTGCCAGCAGCCTAAAGGGGACAGGGGGGGTTCAGCCCCAGCATTTT	CASSLKGTGGVQPQHF
NA	TRBV5-5	TRBJ2-2	TRBD1	TGTGCCAGCAGCCCCCGGGACAGGGTGAACACCGGGGAGCTGTTTTTT	CASSPRDRVNTGELFF
NA	TRBV19	TRBJ2-1	TRBD2	TGTGCCAGTAGTATAGATAGCGGGACCTACAATGAGCAGTTCTTC	CASSIDSGTYNEQFF
few	TRBV6-5	TRBJ1-2	NA	TGTGCCAGCAGCCGCGGTGGGGGGGCCTATGGCTACACCTTC	CASSRGGGAYGYTF
NA	TRBV5-8	TRBJ1-4	TRBD1	TGTGCCAGCAGCTTGGCAGGGGGTCGGTATGAAAAACTGTTTTTT	CASSLAGGRYEKLFF
NA	TRBV6-5	TRBJ1-2	TRBD1	TGTGCCAGCAGTTACTCGATCGGGACAGGAGAAGGCTACACCTTC	CASSYSIGTGEGYTF
NA	TRBV18	TRBJ1-1	TRBD1	TGTGCCAGCTCACCGGACAGGTGGACTGAAGCTTTCTTT	CASSPDRWTEAFF
NA	TRBV5-4	TRBJ1-2	TRBD1	TGTGCCAGCAGCATTGGACAGGGCTATGGCTACACCTTC	CASSIGQGYGYTF
NA	TRBV6-5	TRBJ1-1	NA	TGTGCCAGCAGTTACGCAGGGCTGAACACTGAAGCTTTCTTT	CASSYAGLNTEAFF
NA	TRBV6-4	TRBJ1-6	TRBD1	TGTGCCAGCAGTGACTCAGACAGGGACTCCTATAATTCACCCCTCCACTTT	CASSDSDRDSYNSPLHF
NA	TRBV6-5	TRBJ2-2	TRBD1	TGTGCCAGCCCCGGGACAGCGAACACCGGGGAGCTGTTTTTT	CASPGTANTGELFF
NA	TRBV9	TRBJ1-4	TRBD1	TGTGCCAGCAGCGAACAGGGGTGGGGTGAAAAACTGTTTTTT	CASSEQGWGEKLFF
once	TRBV3-1/TRBV3-2	TRBJ1-6	NA	TGTGCCAGCAGCCGCCAGGGGAATAATTCACCCCTCCACTTT	CASSRQGNNSPLHF
NA	TRBV27	TRBJ1-4	NA	TGTGCCAGCAGCAGGACAAATTGGGAAAAACTGTTTTTT	CASSRTNWEKLFF
NA	TRBV9	TRBJ2-2	TRBD1	TGTGCCAGCAGCCCCCAGACAGGGACGAACACCGGGGAGCTGTTTTTT	CASSPQTGTNTGELFF
NA	TRBV5-6	TRBJ1-2	NA	TGTGCCAGCAGGAGACAGGACGCCGTCTATGGCTACACCTTC	CASRRQDAVYGYTF
NA	TRBV5-6	TRBJ2-1	NA	TGTGCCAGCAGCTTGTTACAGTACTCCTACAATGAGCAGTTCTTC	CASSLLQYSYNEQFF
few	TRBV6-5	TRBJ1-2	TRBD1	TGTGCCAGCAGTTCCCCGGGACAGGGAACGTATGGCTACACCTTC	CASSSPGQGTYGYTF